The 21 T cell receptor beta chains below all came from one sample that was sequenced in a study of cytomegalovirus exposure and HLA in healthy donors. PCR involved 60 Vbeta and 13 Jbeta primers. TCRdb's table, derived via immunoSEQ multiplex PCR, lists solely in-frame clones and lacks some. The sample lists around 120,000 clones; around four fifths were seen once. The material sequenced was PBMCs. Receptor source: a man aged 60 to 75 in good health and CMV-seropositive.

The chain carries TRBV6-5 and TRBJ2-1; D is undetermined. V was pared by 6 bases and J by 0 bases, with 9 bases between. The CDR3 has 14 residues. Germline V gene data show CDR1 as MNHEY and CDR2 as SVGAGI. In DNA form, the CDR3 reads TGTGCCAGCAGCTCTATAAGCTCCTACAATGAGCAGTTCTTC. It encodes CASSSISSYNEQFF.

CDR3 in DNA: TGTGCCAGCAGTGACGGCCGGAGGCGGAGGCCCCAGCATTTT. Translating it yields CASSDGRRRRPQHF. This rearrangement joins TRBV2 to TRBJ1-5; D call uncertain. The CDR3 runs 14 residues. Looked up from germline, CDR1 is SNHLY and CDR2 is FYNNEI. V was shortened by 3 bases and J by 9 bases, with 15 bases between the two germline ends.

The chain uses TRBV27 and TRBJ2-7; the match to TRBD2 covers 7 bases. Germline loops: CDR1 MNHEY, CDR2 SMNVEV (reference sequence). This CDR3 has 14 residues. The V gene end was trimmed by 5 bases and the J gene end by 0 bases; junction bases not matched to a gene: 4. In nucleotides, the CDR3 is TGTGCCAGCAGTCGAGGCGGGAGCTCCTACGAGCAGTACTTC. Protein sequence: CASSRGGSSYEQYF.

The CDR3: CASSPQGGEDTEAFF. The CDR3 coding sequence is TGTGCCAGCAGCCCTCAGGGTGGGGAGGACACTGAAGCTTTCTTT. This sequence joins TRBV5-4 and TRBJ1-1; the D gene is possibly TRBD1 (5 bases). The ends were cut back, 4 bases at V and 3 bases at J, with 16 bases in the middle. The CDR3 spans 15 residues. Germline values: CDR1 SGHNT, CDR2 YYREEE (reference sequence).

The chain uses TRBV7-9 and TRBJ2-5; 7 positions match TRBD2. TRBJ2-7 matches the DNA end more closely, so the J call is doubtful. The length of the CDR3 is 16 residues. Germline V gene lookup returns CDR1 SEHNR and CDR2 FQNEAQ (reference sequence). Here the CDR3 reads CASSFTAGRGPYEQYF. The CDR3 bases are TGTGCCAGCAGCTTCACAGCGGGACGAGGCCCCTACGAGCAGTACTTC.

The chain uses TRBV7-9 and TRBJ2-3; maybe TRBD1 (6 bases). Germline CDR1 is SEHNR and CDR2 is FQNEAQ (reference sequence). Trimming took 3 bases from V and 0 from J, leaving 13 bases between them. CDR3 size: 16 residues. This CDR3 is CASSFRQALSTDTQYF. As DNA, the CDR3 is TGTGCCAGCAGCTTCAGACAGGCCCTAAGCACAGATACGCAGTATTTT.

The chain links TRBV7-9 to TRBJ1-5; D not resolved. Germline-derived CDR1 and CDR2 are SEHNR and FQNEAQ (reference sequence). The CDR3 covers 13 residues. Between the trimmed V and J ends, which lost 2 bases and 3 bases, there was a span of 5 bases. The chain's CDR3 is CASSLSFNQPQHF. As DNA, the CDR3 is TGTGCCAGCAGCTTATCTTTCAATCAGCCCCAGCATTTT.

V is TRBV11-2 and J is TRBJ2-1, with TRBD2 matching over 11 bases. Germline V gene sequence: CDR1 SGHAT, CDR2 FQNNGV. The CDR3 consists of 15 residues. The J segment lost 2 bases and the V segment lost 5 bases, leaving 2 bases of the junction unmatched. The CDR3 sequence: CASSGTSGPYNEQFF. In DNA form, the CDR3 reads TGTGCCAGCAGCGGGACTAGCGGCCCCTACAATGAGCAGTTCTTC.

This chain uses TRBV5-1 with TRBJ2-7, with 9 bases matching TRBD2. Germline V gene data show CDR1 as SGHRS and CDR2 as YFSETQ. The ends lost 4 bases at V and 6 bases at J; junction bases unmatched: 11. CDR3 length: 15 residues. Here the CDR3 DNA reads TGCGCCAGCAGCACCGAGGGGACTAGCCTGGGCGAGCAGTACTTC. Translation: CASSTEGTSLGEQYF. Full variable domain (rest looked up from reference TRBV5-1 and TRBJ2-7): KAGVTQTPRYLIKTRGQQVTLSCSPISGHRSVSWYQQTPGQGLQFLFEYFSETQRNKGNFPGRFSGRQFSNSRSEMNVSTLELGDSALYLCASSTEGTSLGEQYFGPGTRLTVT.

For this clone: A junction end diverges from the germline sequence, so it may reflect a read error. The chain recombines TRBV11-2 with TRBJ2-1; 8 bases fit TRBD2. The CDR3 is 13 amino acids. CDR1 SGHAT and CDR2 FQNNGV come from the germline V gene. CDR3 bases: TGTGCCAGCAGCTTAGATACCAGCGGGGGATGTGTCTTC. Translated, it gives CASSLDTSGGCVF.

V is TRBV18 and J is TRBJ2-7; TRBD2 matches at 9 bases. This CDR3 has 14 amino acids. With 2 bases clipped from V and 3 bases from J, the junction kept 2 bases outside the gene matches. CDR1 KGHSH and CDR2 LQKENI come from the germline V gene. CDR3 nucleotide sequence: TGTGCCAGCTCACCAAGGCGGGGGGGCTACGAGCAGTACTTC. This encodes CASSPRRGGYEQYF.

To note about this clone: Sequence at one end of the junction differs from germline and may be a read error. The rearrangement joins TRBV5-1 to TRBJ1-5; 10 nucleotides match TRBD1. Germline CDR1 reads SGHRS; CDR2 reads YFSETQ. CDR3 length: 15 amino acids. The CDR3 sequence: CASSPGQGSGSAPAF. The CDR3 DNA reads TGCGCCAGCAGCCCGGGACAGGGGTCGGGATCAGCCCCAGCATTT.

The CDR3 region has the DNA TGTGCCAGCAGCTTGGGGACAGTGATGAACACCGGGGAGCTGTTTTTT. Protein sequence: CASSLGTVMNTGELFF. This chain links TRBV5-6 with TRBJ2-2, with TRBD1 as a possible D gene (6 bases). V was pared by 0 bases and J by 1 base, with 10 bases between. The CDR3 has 16 amino acids. Germline V gene lookup returns CDR1 SGHDT and CDR2 YYEEEE.

This clone was detected once. The gene calls are TRBV30 and TRBJ1-4, with D perhaps TRBD1 (5 bases). Germline CDR1 GTSNPN, CDR2 SVGIG (reference sequence). CDR3 length: 17 residues. Trimming removed 0 bases at V and 2 bases at J, with 16 bases between. CDR3 residues: CAWSVQTDLGTNEKLFF. The CDR3 DNA is TGTGCCTGGAGTGTACAGACAGACCTGGGGACTAATGAAAAACTGTTTTTT.

The chain has TRBV6-1 and TRBJ1-2; D is unclear. Germline V gives CDR1 MNHNS, CDR2 SASEGT. CDR3 length: 13 amino acids. The V end lost 5 bases, the J end lost 8 bases, and 15 bases lay between the germline ends. CDR3 residues: CASSLVRSRGYTF. The DNA for the CDR3 is TGTGCCAGCAGTTTGGTCCGGTCTCGGGGCTACACCTTC.

This clone has more than one count but fewer than ten. This chain connects TRBV28 to TRBJ1-2; 7 bases are shared with TRBD1. The J segment lost 8 bases and the V segment lost 5 bases, leaving 8 bases of the junction unmatched. This CDR3 contains 13 residues. Germline V gene data show CDR1 as MDHEN and CDR2 as SYDVKM. This CDR3 is CASSIDRARGYTF. Here the CDR3 DNA reads TGTGCCAGCAGTATAGACAGGGCCCGGGGCTACACCTTC.

This chain uses TRBV30 with TRBJ1-2, with 8 bases aligning to TRBD1. The CDR3 is made up of 14 amino acids. Germline CDR1 and CDR2: GTSNPN and SVGIG (reference sequence). The V and J ends lost 1 base and 7 bases, in that order; junction bases with no gene match: 8. The DNA of the CDR3 is TGTGCCTGGAGTGAGGCAGGACAGGGATTTGGCTACACCTTC. Its protein product is CAWSEAGQGFGYTF.

A remark on this clone: Relative to the germline gene, one junction end is altered; a read error may explain this. V usage is TRBV28 and J usage is TRBJ1-1, with D tentatively TRBD1 (5 bases). Per the germline V gene, CDR1 is MDHEN and CDR2 is SYDVKM. The CDR3 extends over 13 amino acids. The CDR3 reads CASSLGQGGHWDF. CDR3 nucleotide sequence: TGTGCCAGCAGTTTAGGCCAGGGAGGACACTGGGATTTT. Full variable domain (missing parts from reference TRBV28 and TRBJ1-1): DVKVTQSSRYLVKRTGEKVFLECVQDMDHENMFWYRQDPGLGLRLIYFSYDVKMKEKGDIPEGYSVSREKKERFSLILESASTNQTSMYLCASSLGQGGHWDFGQGTRLTVV.

The chain links TRBV7-9 to TRBJ2-7; 10 nucleotides align to TRBD2. CDR3 length equals 18 residues. V shed 8 bases and J 5 bases; nucleotides not matched to a gene: 21. CDR1 and CDR2 (germline): SEHNR, FQNEAQ (reference sequence). The CDR3 loop is CASSEVGTSGILAHEQYF. The CDR3 region has the DNA TGTGCCAGCTCGGAGGTGGGAACTAGCGGGATCCTGGCCCACGAGCAGTACTTC.

This clone appeared a single time. This rearrangement joins TRBV29-1 to TRBJ2-1; TRBD1 matches 12 bases. CDR1 and CDR2 (germline): SQVTM, ANQGSEA. With 4 bases clipped from V and 3 bases from J, the junction kept 7 bases outside the gene matches. CDR3 length: 16 residues. CDR3 residues: CSVAGTGGSLYNEQFF. The CDR3 bases are TGCAGCGTTGCCGGGACAGGGGGCTCCCTCTACAATGAGCAGTTCTTC.

The gene calls are TRBV5-1 and TRBJ2-3, with TRBD1 identical over 7 bases. This CDR3 has 15 amino acids. Germline trimming cut 4 bases from V and 2 bases from J; bases unmatched to any gene: 7. The germline CDR1 and CDR2 sequences are SGHRS and YFSETQ. CDR3 DNA: TGCGCCAGCAGCCGCCGGGACAGAAACACAGATACGCAGTATTTT. This encodes CASSRRDRNTDTQYF.